This TCR beta chain was sequenced during a study of T cell responses to AZD1222 COVID-19 vaccine. As concerns this clone: Its matching antigen is unknown.

Study results and limitations: The study reported that nearly half of spike-specific TCRs target unmutated variant regions. Dominant at 160-218 and 743-854, vaccine-associated CD4 TCRs also spanned spike. Once two AZD1222 doses were given, Spike-specific TCR breadth and depth went up.

Produced via immunoSEQ multiplex PCR; TCRdb's table is partial and in-frame only. Of some 180,000 clones in the sample, 80% to 90% were seen once. The CDR3 consists of 16 residues. From germline, CDR1 is MRHNA and CDR2 SNTAGT. Germline trimming cut 4 bases from V and 8 bases from J; bases unmatched to any gene: 7. This clonotype was sampled from an adult in good health. The V call is TRBV6-4, the J call TRBJ2-1; 14 nucleotides line up with TRBD2. The input for sequencing was peripheral blood, taken on day 0 of AZD1222 vaccination. DNA of the CDR3: TGTGCCAGCAGTGTGGGACTAGCGGGAGTAAGGGATGAGCAGTTCTTC. It specifies CASSVGLAGVRDEQFF.